The source of this T cell receptor (beta chain) is a study of cytomegalovirus exposure and HLA in healthy donors. Study-level information: In a previous analysis, nearly 120 million unique TCR beta sequences were found from some 180 million T cells. Genotyping of 398 donors showed that 80% to 85% belonged to the Caucasian-associated ancestry cluster.

Whole-study results and caveats: Sequencing depth across donors, presence/absence analyses assumed, was roughly uniform.

The PCR had 60 Vbeta and 13 Jbeta primers. Here immunoSEQ multiplex PCR was the method, and the copy in TCRdb shows in-frame clones only, minus some. Here the sample spans roughly 200,000 clones, around 77% being singletons. As to this clone: Its antigen is unidentified.

This TCR derives from a man between 60 and 70 years old in good health and CMV-seronegative. The sequencing sample was made of PBMCs.

The CDR3: CASSDTGGNDEKLFF. In DNA, the CDR3 is TGTGCCAGTAGTGACACAGGGGGCAATGATGAAAAACTGTTTTTT. This rearrangement joins TRBV19 to TRBJ1-4, with 9 bases aligning to TRBD1. Germline V gene data show CDR1 as LNHDA and CDR2 as SQIVND (reference sequence). CDR3 size: 15 residues. V was clipped by 5 bases and J by 6 bases; unmatched bases: 7. Drawing the rest from reference TRBV19 and TRBJ1-4, the complete variable domain is DGGITQSPKYLFRKEGQNVTLSCEQNLNHDAMYWYRQDPGQGLRLIYYSQIVNDFQKGDIAEGYSVSREKKESFPLTVTSAQKNPTAFYLCASSDTGGNDEKLFFGSGTQLSVL.